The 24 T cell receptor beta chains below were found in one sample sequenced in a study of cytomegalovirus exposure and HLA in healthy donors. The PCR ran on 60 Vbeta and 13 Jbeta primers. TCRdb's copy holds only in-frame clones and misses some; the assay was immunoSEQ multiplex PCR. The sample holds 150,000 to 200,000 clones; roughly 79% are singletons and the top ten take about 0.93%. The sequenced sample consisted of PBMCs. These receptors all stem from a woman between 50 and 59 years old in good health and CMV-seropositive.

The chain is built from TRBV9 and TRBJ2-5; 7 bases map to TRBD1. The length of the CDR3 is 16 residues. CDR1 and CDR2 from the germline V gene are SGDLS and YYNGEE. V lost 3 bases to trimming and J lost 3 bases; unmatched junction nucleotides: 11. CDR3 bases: TGTGCCAGCAGCGAAGCCTTCGACAGGGACGAAGAGACCCAGTACTTC. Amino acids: CASSEAFDRDEETQYF.

The CDR3 DNA reads as TGCGCCAGCAGCCAAGACCTATGGGACAGTCTCATACGGGGTGGCTACACCTTC. This translates into CASSQDLWDSLIRGGYTF. The chain employs TRBV4-3 and TRBJ1-2; 7 nucleotides line up with TRBD1. Germline V gives CDR1 LGHNA, CDR2 YSLEER. V was pared by 0 bases and J by 7 bases, with 17 bases of the junction left unmatched. The CDR3 totals 18 residues.

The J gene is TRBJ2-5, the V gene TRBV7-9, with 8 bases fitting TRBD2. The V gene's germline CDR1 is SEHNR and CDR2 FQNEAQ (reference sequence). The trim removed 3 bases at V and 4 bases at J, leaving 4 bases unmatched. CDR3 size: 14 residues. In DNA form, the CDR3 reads TGTGCCAGCAGCTTTTCCAGCGGGAGAGAGACCCAGTACTTC. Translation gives CASSFSSGRETQYF.

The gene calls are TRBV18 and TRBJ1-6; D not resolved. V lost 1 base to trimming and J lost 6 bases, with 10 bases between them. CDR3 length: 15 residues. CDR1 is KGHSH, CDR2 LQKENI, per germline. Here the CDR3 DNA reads TGTGCCAGCTCACCACGAGCTTTTCCTAATTCACCCCTCCACTTT. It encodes CASSPRAFPNSPLHF. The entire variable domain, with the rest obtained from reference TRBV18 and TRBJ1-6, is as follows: NAGVMQNPRHLVRRRGQEARLRCSPMKGHSHVYWYRQLPEEGLKFMVYLQKENIIDESGMPKERFSAEFPKEGPSILRIQQVVRGDSAAYFCASSPRAFPNSPLHFGNGTRLTVT.

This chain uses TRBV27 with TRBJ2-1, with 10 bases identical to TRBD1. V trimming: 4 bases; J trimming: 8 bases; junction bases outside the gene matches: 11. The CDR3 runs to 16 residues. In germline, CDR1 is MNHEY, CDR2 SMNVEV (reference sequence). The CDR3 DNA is TGTGCCAGCAGTTCTCGGGACAGGGGTTTTTCGGATGAGCAGTTCTTC. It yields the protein CASSSRDRGFSDEQFF.

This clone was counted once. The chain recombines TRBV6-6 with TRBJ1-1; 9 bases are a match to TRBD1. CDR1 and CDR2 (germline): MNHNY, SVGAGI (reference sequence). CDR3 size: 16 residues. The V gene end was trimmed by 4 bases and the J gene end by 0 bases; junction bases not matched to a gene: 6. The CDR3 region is CASSFPGQGVNTEAFF. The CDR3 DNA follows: TGTGCCAGCAGTTTCCCGGGACAGGGAGTGAACACTGAAGCTTTCTTT.

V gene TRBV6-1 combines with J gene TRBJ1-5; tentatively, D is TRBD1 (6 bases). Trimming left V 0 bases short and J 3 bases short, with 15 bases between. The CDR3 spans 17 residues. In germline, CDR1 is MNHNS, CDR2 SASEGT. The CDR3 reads CASSEAVLGALNQPQHF. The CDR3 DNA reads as TGTGCCAGCAGTGAAGCGGTGTTGGGGGCCCTCAATCAGCCCCAGCATTTT.

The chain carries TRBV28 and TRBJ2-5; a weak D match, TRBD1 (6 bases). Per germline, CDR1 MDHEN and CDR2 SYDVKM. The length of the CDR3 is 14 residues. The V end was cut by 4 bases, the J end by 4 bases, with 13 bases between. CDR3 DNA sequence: TGTGCCAGCAGTTCTGGGGGCGCGGTAGAGACCCAGTACTTC. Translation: CASSSGGAVETQYF.

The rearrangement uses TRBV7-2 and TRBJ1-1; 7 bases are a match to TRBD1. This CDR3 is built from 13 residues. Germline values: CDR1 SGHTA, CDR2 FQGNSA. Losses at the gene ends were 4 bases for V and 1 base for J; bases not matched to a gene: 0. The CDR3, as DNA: TGTGCCAGCAGCTGGGACAGGAACACTGAAGCTTTCTTT. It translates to CASSWDRNTEAFF.

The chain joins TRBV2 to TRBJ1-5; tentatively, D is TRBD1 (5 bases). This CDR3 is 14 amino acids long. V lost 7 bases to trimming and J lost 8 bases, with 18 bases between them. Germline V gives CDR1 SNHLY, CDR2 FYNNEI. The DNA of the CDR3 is TGTGCCAGCACCTTCGGTGGGGGGTTGGAGCCCCAGCATTTT. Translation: CASTFGGGLEPQHF.

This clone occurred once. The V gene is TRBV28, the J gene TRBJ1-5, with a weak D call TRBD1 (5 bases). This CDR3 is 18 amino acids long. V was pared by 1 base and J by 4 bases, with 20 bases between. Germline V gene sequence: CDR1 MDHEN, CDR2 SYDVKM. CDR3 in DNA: TGTGCCAGCAGTTTATCATATCGGGGGGGTAGAGGGAATCAGCCCCAGCATTTT. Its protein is CASSLSYRGGRGNQPQHF.

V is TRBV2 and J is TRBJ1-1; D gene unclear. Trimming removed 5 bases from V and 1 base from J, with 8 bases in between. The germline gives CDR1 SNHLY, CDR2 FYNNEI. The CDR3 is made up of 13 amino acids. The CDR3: CASSFTENTEAFF. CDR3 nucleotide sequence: TGTGCCAGCAGTTTCACAGAGAACACTGAAGCTTTCTTT.

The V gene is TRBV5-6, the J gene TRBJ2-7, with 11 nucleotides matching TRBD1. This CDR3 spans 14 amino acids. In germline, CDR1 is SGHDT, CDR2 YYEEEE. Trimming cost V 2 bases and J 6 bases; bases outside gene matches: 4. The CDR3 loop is CASSFGTGGIEQYF. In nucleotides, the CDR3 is TGTGCCAGCAGCTTCGGGACAGGGGGTATCGAGCAGTACTTC.

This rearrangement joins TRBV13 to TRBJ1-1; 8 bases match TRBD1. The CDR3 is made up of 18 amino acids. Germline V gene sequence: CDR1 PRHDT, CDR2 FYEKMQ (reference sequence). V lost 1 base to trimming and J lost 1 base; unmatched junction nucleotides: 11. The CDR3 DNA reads TGTGCCAGCAGCTTAGTTGGACAGGGCGGAGATGAGAACACTGAAGCTTTCTTT. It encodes CASSLVGQGGDENTEAFF.

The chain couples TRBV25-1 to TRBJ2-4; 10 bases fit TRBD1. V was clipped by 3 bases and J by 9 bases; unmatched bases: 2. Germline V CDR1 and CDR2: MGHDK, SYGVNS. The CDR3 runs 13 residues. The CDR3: CASSDWDRGIQYF. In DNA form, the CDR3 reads TGTGCCAGCAGTGACTGGGACAGGGGCATTCAGTACTTC.

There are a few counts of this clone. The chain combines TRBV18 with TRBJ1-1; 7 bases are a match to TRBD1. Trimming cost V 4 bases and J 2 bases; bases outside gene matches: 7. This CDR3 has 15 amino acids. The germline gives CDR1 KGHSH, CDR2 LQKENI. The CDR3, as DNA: TGTGCCAGCTCACAACTACAGGGGATAAACACTGAAGCTTTCTTT. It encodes CASSQLQGINTEAFF.

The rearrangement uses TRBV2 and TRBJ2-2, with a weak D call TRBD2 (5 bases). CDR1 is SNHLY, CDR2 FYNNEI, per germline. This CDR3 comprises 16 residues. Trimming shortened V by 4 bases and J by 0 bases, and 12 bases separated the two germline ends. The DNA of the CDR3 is TGTGCCAGCAGTGTGGAGGCAATCGCGAACACCGGGGAGCTGTTTTTT. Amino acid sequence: CASSVEAIANTGELFF. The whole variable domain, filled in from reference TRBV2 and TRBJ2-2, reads EPEVTQTPSHQVTQMGQEVILRCVPISNHLYFYWYRQILGQKVEFLVSFYNNEISEKSEIFDDQFSVERPDGSNFTLKIRSTKLEDSAMYFCASSVEAIANTGELFFGEGSRLTVL.

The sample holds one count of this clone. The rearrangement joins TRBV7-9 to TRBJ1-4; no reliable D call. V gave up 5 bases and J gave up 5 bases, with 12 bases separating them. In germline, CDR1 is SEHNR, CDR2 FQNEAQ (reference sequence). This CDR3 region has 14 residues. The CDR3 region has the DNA TGTGCCAGCAGCCGGATAGAGGGCAATGAAAAACTGTTTTTT. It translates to CASSRIEGNEKLFF.

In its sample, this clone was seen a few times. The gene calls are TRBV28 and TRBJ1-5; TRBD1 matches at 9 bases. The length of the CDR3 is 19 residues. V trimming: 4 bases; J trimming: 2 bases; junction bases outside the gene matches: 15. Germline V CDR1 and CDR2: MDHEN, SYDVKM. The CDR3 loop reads CASSSLQNRDRARNQPQHF. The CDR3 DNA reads TGTGCCAGCAGTTCACTCCAAAACCGGGACAGGGCACGCAATCAGCCCCAGCATTTT.

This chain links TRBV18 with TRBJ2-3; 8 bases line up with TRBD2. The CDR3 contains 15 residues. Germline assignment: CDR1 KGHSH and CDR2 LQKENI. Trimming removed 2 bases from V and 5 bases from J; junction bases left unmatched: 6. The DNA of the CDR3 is TGTGCCAGCTCACCAAGGACTAGCTCTGGAGATACGCAGTATTTT. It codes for CASSPRTSSGDTQYF. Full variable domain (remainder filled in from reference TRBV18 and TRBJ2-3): NAGVMQNPRHLVRRRGQEARLRCSPMKGHSHVYWYRQLPEEGLKFMVYLQKENIIDESGMPKERFSAEFPKEGPSILRIQQVVRGDSAAYFCASSPRTSSGDTQYFGPGTRLTVL.

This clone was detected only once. DNA for the CDR3: TGCGCCAGCAGCCGAGGACTAGCGGGGGGCCCCGGGTTTTACGAGCAGTACTTC. Amino acids: CASSRGLAGGPGFYEQYF. The gene calls are TRBV4-3 and TRBJ2-7; 14 bases align to TRBD2. Per the germline V gene, CDR1 is LGHNA and CDR2 is YSLEER. The CDR3 totals 18 residues. With 4 bases clipped from V and 4 bases from J, the junction kept 12 bases outside the gene matches.

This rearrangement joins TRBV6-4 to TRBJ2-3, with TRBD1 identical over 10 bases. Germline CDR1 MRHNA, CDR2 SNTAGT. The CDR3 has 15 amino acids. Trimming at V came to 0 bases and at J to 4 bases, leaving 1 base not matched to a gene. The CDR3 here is CASSDSTGGSDTQYF. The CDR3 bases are TGTGCCAGCAGTGACTCGACAGGGGGCTCAGATACGCAGTATTTT.

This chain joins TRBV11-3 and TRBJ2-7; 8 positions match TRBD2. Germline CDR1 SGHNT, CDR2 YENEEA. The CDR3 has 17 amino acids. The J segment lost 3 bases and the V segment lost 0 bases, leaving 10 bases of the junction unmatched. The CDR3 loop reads CASSLEGQAGAFYEQYF. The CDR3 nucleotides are TGTGCCAGCAGCTTAGAAGGCCAAGCGGGGGCCTTCTACGAGCAGTACTTC.

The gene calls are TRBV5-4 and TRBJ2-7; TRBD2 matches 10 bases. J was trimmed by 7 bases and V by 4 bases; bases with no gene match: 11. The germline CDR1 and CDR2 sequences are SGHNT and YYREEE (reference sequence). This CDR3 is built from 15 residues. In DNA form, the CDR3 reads TGTGCCAGCAGCACTCGACTAGCGGGCGAGGGGGAGCAGTACTTC. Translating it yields CASSTRLAGEGEQYF. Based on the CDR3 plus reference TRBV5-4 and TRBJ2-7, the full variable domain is ETGVTQSPTHLIKTRGQQVTLRCSSQSGHNTVSWYQQALGQGPQFIFQYYREEENGRGNFPPRFSGLQFPNYSSELNVNALELDDSALYLCASSTRLAGEGEQYFGPGTRLTVT.